This entry is about one T cell receptor beta chain. J was trimmed by 9 bases and V by 1 base; bases with no gene match: 8. The length of the CDR3 is 15 residues. The germline V gene has CDR1 SGHNT and CDR2 YENEEA. This sample was included in a study of siplizumab effects on memory and regulatory T cells. The repertoire was sequenced with immunoSEQ multiplex PCR; TCRdb's copy has only in-frame clones and lacks some. This sample has some 100,000 clones, with about 93% found just once. Sequencing was carried out using non-Treg CD4+ T cells sorted from blood. This chain uses TRBV11-3 with TRBJ2-1; 8 bases align to TRBD2. The receptor was isolated from a human donor in good health. The CDR3 sequence is CASSLGGRLISEQFF. CDR3 nucleotides: TGTGCCAGCAGCTTAGGCGGGAGGCTCATTAGTGAGCAGTTCTTC.